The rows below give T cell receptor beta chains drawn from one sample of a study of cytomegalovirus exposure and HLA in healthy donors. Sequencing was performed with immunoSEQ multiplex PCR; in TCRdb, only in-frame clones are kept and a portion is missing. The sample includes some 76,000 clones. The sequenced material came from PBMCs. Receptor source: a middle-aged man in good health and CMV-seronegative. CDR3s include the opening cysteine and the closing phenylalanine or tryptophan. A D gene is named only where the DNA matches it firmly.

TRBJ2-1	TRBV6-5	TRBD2	TGTGCCAGCACCGAAGCGGGGGGAAATTACAATGAGCAGTTCTTC	CASTEAGGNYNEQFF
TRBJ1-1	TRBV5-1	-	TGCGCCAGCAGCCCGAGGGCTGTCGGACGGGCGAACACTGAAGCTTTCTTT	CASSPRAVGRANTEAFF
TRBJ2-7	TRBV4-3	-	TGCGCCAGCAGCCAAGATCCTCCTTTTCGGGGGGCTACCTACGAGCAGTACTTC	CASSQDPPFRGATYEQYF
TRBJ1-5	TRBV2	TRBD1	TGTGCCAGCACCATGGAGGGGGCGGGTCAGCCCCAGCATTTT	CASTMEGAGQPQHF
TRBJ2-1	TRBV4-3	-	TGCGCCAGCAGCCAAGGTATTTACAATGAGCAGTTCTTC	CASSQGIYNEQFF
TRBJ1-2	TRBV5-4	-	TGTGCCAGCAGCTTGAAGTTTGGAACAGACTATGGCTACACCTTC	CASSLKFGTDYGYTF
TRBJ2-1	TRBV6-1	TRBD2	TGTGCCAGCAGTCCTCGGGGGGGTCAGTGGGAGCAGTTCTTC	CASSPRGGQWEQFF
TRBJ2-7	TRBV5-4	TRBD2	TGTGCCAGCAGCTGGACCGGGACTAGAGACGAGCAGTACTTC	CASSWTGTRDEQYF
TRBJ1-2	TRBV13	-	TGTGCCAGCAGCTTAGAGGGAGGCGGGATGGATGGCTACACCTTC	CASSLEGGGMDGYTF
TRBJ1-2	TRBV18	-	TGTGCCAGCTCCCCCTCACAAGACTATGGCTACACCTTC	CASSPSQDYGYTF
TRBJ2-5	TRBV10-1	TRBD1	TGCGCCAGCAGGGGACAGGGAATGAAGACCCAGTACTTC	CASRGQGMKTQYF
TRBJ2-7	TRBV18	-	TGTGCCAGCTCACCAGTGGGAGAATACGAGCAGTACTTC	CASSPVGEYEQYF
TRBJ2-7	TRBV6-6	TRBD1	TGTGCCAGCAGGCCACAGGGGCGGTACGAGCAGTACTTC	CASRPQGRYEQYF
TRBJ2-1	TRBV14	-	TGTGCCAGCAGCCGGCGCCGGGCGAGCGGGTACAATGAGCAGTTCTTC	CASSRRRASGYNEQFF
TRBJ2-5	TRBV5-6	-	TGTGCCAGCAGCTTGATTGTTACAGGGAAATTGGAAGAGACCCAGTACTTC	CASSLIVTGKLEETQYF
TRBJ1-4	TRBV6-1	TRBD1	TGTGCCAGCAGAGGGGGACAGCTTAATGAAAAACTGTTTTTT	CASRGGQLNEKLFF
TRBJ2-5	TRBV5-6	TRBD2	TGTGCCAGCAGCTTGTCCACTAGCGGGAGGGCCGGGGAGACCCAGTACTTC	CASSLSTSGRAGETQYF
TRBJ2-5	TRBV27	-	TGTGCCAGCTCTCGTGGGGCAGCACGACAAGAGACCCAGTACTTC	CASSRGAARQETQYF
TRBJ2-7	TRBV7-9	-	TGTGCCAGCAGCTTAGGGACTATGGAGTACGAGCAGTACTTC	CASSLGTMEYEQYF
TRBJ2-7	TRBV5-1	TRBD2	TGCGCCAGCACGGAGCGGGAGTTCACCTACGAGCAGTACTTC	CASTEREFTYEQYF
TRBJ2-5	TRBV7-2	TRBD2	TGTGCCAGCAGCTTTCAGCGGGGGGCCGAGACCCAGTACTTC	CASSFQRGAETQYF
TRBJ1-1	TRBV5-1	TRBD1	TGCGCCAGCAGCTTTACAGGGGGGCATGAAGCTTTCTTT	CASSFTGGHEAFF
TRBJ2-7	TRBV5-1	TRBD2	TGCGCCAGCACACCTAGCGGGGGGATCGGATACGAGCAGTACTTC	CASTPSGGIGYEQYF
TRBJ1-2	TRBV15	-	TGTGCCACCAGCAGAGATGACGGCAGGGTGGATGATGGCTACACCTTC	CATSRDDGRVDDGYTF
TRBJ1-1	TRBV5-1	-	TGCGCCAGCAGCATCGACTCAAACACTGAAGCTTTCTTT	CASSIDSNTEAFF
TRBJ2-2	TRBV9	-	TGTGCCAGCAGCGTAGTTTCCGGGGTCGGCACCGGGGAGCTGTTTTTT	CASSVVSGVGTGELFF
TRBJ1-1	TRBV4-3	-	TGCGCCAGCAGCCAATTACAGGGTGAAGCTTTCTTT	CASSQLQGEAFF